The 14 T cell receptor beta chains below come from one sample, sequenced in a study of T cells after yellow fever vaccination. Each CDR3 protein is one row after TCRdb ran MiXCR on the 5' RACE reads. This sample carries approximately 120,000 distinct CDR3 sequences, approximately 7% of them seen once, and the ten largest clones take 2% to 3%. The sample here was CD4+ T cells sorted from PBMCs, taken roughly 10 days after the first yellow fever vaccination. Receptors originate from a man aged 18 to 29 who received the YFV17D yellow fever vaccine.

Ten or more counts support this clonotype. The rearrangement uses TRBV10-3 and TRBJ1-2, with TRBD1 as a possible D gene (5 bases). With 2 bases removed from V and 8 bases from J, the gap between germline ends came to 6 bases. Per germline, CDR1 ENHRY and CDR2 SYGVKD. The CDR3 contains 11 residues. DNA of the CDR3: TGTGCCATCAGTGAGCAGGGAGGCTACACCTTC. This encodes CAISEQGGYTF.

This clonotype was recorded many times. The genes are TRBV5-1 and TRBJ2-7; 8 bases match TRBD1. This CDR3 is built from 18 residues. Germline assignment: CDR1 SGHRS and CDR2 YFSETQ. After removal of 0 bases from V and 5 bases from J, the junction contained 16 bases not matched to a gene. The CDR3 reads CASSLAAVRQGILNEQYF. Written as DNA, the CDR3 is TGCGCCAGCAGCTTGGCCGCGGTGAGACAGGGGATTTTAAACGAGCAGTACTTC.

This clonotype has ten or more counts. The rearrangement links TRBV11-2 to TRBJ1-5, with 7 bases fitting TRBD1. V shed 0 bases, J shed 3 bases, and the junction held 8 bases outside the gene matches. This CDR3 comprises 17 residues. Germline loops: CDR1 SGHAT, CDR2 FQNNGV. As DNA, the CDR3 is TGTGCCAGCAGCTTAGATAGTGAGGACAGGACCAATCAGCCCCAGCATTTT. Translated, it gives CASSLDSEDRTNQPQHF.

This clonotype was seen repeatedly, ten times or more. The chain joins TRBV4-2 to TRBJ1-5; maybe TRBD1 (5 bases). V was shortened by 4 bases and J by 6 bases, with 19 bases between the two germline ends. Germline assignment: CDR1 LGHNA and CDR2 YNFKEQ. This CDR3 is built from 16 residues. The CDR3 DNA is TGTGCCAGCAGCCTGGCTTTCCAGGGATCAGGTCAGCCCCAGCATTTT. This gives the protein CASSLAFQGSGQPQHF.

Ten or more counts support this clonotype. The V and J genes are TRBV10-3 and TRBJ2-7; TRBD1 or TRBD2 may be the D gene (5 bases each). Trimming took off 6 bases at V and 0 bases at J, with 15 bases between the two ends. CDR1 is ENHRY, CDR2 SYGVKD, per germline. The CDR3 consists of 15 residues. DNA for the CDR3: TGTGCCATCAGATCCGGGACGGGGAGCTCCTACGAGCAGTACTTC. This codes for CAIRSGTGSSYEQYF.

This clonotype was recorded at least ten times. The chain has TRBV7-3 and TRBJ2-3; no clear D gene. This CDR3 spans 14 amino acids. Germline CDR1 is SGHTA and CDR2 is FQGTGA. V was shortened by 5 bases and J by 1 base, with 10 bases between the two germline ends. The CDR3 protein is CASSNSPGTDTQYF. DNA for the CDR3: TGTGCCAGCAGCAACTCCCCAGGCACAGATACGCAGTATTTT.

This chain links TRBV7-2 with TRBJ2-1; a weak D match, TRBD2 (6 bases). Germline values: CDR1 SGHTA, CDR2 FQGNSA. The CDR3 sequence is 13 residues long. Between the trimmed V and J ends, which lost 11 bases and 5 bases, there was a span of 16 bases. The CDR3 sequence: CAGRVGGNNEQFF. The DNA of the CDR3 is TGTGCCGGCCGGGTGGGGGGTAACAATGAGCAGTTCTTC. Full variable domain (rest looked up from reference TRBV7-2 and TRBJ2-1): GAGVSQSPSNKVTEKGKDVELRCDPISGHTALYWYRQSLGQGLEFLIYFQGNSAPDKSGLPSDRFSAERTGGSVSTLTIQRTQQEDSAVYLCAGRVGGNNEQFFGPGTRLTVL.

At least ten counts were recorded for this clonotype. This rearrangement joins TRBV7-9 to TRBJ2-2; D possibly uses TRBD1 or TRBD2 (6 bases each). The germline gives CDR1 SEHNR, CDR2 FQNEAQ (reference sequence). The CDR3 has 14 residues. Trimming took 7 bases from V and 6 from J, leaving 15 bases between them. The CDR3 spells CASTAAEGAGELFF. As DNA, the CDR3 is TGTGCCAGCACGGCCGCGGAGGGGGCCGGGGAGCTGTTTTTT.

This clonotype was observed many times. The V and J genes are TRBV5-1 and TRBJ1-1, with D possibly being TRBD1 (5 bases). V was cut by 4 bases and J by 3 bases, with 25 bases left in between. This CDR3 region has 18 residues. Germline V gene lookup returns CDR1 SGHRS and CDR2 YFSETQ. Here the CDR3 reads CASSQLGPSAGTYTEAFF. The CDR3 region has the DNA TGCGCCAGCAGCCAACTTGGGCCCTCTGCAGGGACCTACACTGAAGCTTTCTTT.

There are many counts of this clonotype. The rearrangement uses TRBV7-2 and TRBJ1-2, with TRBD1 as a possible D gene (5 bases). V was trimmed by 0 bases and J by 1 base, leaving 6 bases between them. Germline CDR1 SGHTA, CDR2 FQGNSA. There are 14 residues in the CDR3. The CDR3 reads CASSLAGGNYGYTF. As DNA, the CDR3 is TGTGCCAGCAGCTTAGCTGGGGGTAACTATGGCTACACCTTC.

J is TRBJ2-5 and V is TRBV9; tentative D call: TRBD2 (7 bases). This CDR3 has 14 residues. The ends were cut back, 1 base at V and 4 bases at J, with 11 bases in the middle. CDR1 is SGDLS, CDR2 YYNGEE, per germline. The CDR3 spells CASSVRGGAETQYF. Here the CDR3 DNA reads TGTGCCAGCAGCGTACGTGGGGGGGCAGAGACCCAGTACTTC.

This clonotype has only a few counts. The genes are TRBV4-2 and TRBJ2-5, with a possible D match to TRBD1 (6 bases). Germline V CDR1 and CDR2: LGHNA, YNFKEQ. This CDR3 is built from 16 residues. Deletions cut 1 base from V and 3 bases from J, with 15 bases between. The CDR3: CASSQVSPEGEETQYF. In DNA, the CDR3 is TGTGCCAGCAGCCAAGTATCCCCCGAGGGGGAAGAGACCCAGTACTTC.

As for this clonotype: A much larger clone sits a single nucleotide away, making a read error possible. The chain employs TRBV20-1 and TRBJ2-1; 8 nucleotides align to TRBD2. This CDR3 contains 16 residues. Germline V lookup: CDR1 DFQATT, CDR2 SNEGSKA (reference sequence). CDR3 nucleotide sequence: TGCATTGCTAGAGTCCCGCGGGGGGACTCCTACAATGAGCAGTTCTTC. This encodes CIARVPRGDSYNEQFF.

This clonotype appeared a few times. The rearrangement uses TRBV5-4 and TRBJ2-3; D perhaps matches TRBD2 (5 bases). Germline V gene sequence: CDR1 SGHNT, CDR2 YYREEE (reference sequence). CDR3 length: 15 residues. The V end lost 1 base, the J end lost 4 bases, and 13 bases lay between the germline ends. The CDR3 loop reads CASSLNPSSPDTQYF. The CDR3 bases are TGTGCCAGCAGCTTGAATCCTAGCAGTCCAGATACGCAGTATTTT.